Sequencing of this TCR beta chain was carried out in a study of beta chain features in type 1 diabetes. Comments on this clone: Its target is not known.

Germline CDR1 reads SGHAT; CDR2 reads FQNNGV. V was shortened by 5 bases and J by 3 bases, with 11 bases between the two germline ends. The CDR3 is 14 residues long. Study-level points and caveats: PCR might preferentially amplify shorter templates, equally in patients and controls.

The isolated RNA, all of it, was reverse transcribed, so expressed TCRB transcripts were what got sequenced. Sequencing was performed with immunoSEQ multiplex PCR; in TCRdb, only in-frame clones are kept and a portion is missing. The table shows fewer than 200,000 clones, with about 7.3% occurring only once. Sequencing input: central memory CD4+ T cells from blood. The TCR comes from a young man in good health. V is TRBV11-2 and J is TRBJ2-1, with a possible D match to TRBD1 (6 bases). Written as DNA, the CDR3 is TGTGCCAGCAGCCTAACAGGGAACTACAATGAGCAGTTCTTC. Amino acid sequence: CASSLTGNYNEQFF.